Listed below are T cell receptor beta chains from one sample, sequenced in a study of T cells in Graves' hyperthyroidism and ophthalmopathy. One entry per CDR3 protein results from TCRdb running MiXCR on the multiplex PCR reads. The sample records approximately 420,000 distinct CDR3 sequences, about 15% being singletons. Sequencing was performed on blood. These TCRs come from a woman aged 30 to 39 with Graves' hyperthyroidism. Each CDR3 is given with its conserved first and last residue. The order of the fields is J gene, V gene, CDR3 protein.

j_gene: TRBJ2-5; v_gene: TRBV19; CDR3aa: CASSLGHGRETQYF
j_gene: TRBJ2-5; v_gene: TRBV20-1; CDR3aa: CSAANRGFETQYF
j_gene: TRBJ1-2; v_gene: TRBV6-1; CDR3aa: CASAQGVFNYGYTF
j_gene: TRBJ2-7; v_gene: TRBV27; CDR3aa: CASKQGQGYHEQYF
j_gene: TRBJ2-2; v_gene: TRBV5-1; CDR3aa: CASRPGTGPSELFF
j_gene: TRBJ1-2; v_gene: TRBV6-5; CDR3aa: CASYLSGGYTF
j_gene: TRBJ2-7; v_gene: TRBV27; CDR3aa: CASSSTGDSYEQYF
j_gene: TRBJ2-5; v_gene: TRBV7-2; CDR3aa: CASSLAVRLRGLAEETQYF
j_gene: TRBJ2-2; v_gene: TRBV3-1; CDR3aa: CASSQETLIGTGELFF
j_gene: TRBJ2-3; v_gene: TRBV20-1; CDR3aa: CSARRPAGGMDTQYF
j_gene: TRBJ1-1; v_gene: TRBV2; CDR3aa: CALEERGREEAFF
j_gene: TRBJ1-2; v_gene: TRBV5-8; CDR3aa: CASSQTGYYGYTF
j_gene: TRBJ2-1; v_gene: TRBV7-8; CDR3aa: CASLRDLYNEQFF
j_gene: TRBJ1-4; v_gene: TRBV11-1; CDR3aa: CASSSTGQRNEKLFF
j_gene: TRBJ2-7; v_gene: TRBV28; CDR3aa: CASSPGQREQYF
j_gene: TRBJ2-5; v_gene: TRBV9; CDR3aa: CASATGTTRGETQYF
j_gene: TRBJ2-3; v_gene: TRBV5-4; CDR3aa: CASSGGLLRAGTDTQYF
j_gene: TRBJ1-1; v_gene: TRBV5-1; CDR3aa: CASSLLGAGAEAFF
j_gene: TRBJ1-6; v_gene: TRBV10-3; CDR3aa: CAISGSGTAYNSPLHF